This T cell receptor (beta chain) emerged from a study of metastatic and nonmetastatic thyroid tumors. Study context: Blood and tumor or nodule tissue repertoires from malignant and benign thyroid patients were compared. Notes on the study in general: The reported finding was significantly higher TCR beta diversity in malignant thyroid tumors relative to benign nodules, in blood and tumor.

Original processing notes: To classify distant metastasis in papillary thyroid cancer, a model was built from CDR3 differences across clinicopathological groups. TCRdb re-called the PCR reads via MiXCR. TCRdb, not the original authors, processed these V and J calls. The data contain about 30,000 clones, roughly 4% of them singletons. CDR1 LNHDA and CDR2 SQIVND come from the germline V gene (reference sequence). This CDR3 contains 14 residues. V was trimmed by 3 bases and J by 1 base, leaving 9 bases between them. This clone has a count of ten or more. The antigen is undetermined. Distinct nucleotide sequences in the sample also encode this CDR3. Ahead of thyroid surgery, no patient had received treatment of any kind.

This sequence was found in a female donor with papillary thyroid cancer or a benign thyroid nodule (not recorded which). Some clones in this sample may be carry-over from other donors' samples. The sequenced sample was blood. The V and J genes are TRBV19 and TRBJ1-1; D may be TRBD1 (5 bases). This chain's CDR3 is CASSIGRGNTEAFF. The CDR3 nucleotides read TGTGCCAGTAGTATTGGGAGGGGGAACACTGAAGCTTTCTTT.